One and the same sample provided the 24 T cell receptor beta chains below, sequenced in a study of vaccination effects on CD4 cells after COVID-19. Under the ViraFEST assay, PBMC were stimulated with viral peptide pools so that antigen-specific CD4+ T cells expanded. Sequencing was performed afterwards. Culture proceeded for nine to eleven days, and CD4+ T cells were then isolated. Documented for the person is a PCR-confirmed SARS-CoV-2 infection occurring between March and December 2020. No antigen has been identified for these receptors. Clones were sequenced by immunoSEQ multiplex PCR, and TCRdb holds only the in-frame ones, with some missing. Of under 20,000 clones in the sample, around 74% are singletons; the top ten hold roughly 15%. Sample: CD4+ T cells from PBMCs cultured with SARS-CoV-2 spike peptides, taken before COVID-19 vaccination. These receptors were taken from a human donor who had a prior SARS-CoV-2 infection.

The rearrangement uses TRBV29-1 and TRBJ2-5; the D gene is possibly TRBD2 (5 bases). V was pared by 1 base and J by 3 bases, with 9 bases between. This CDR3 region has 13 residues. Germline CDR1 is SQVTM and CDR2 is ANQGSEA. In DNA form, the CDR3 reads TGCAGCGTTGAAGCGGGGTGGGAAGAGACCCAGTACTTC. Translated: CSVEAGWEETQYF.

V and J are TRBV29-1 and TRBJ1-1; 10 bases fit TRBD1. V dropped 1 base and J dropped 4; count of bases not matched to a gene: 3. CDR1 is SQVTM, CDR2 ANQGSEA, per germline. The CDR3 is made up of 14 amino acids. CDR3 residues: CSVEGTGGATEAFF. The CDR3 coding sequence is TGCAGCGTTGAAGGGACAGGGGGAGCCACTGAAGCTTTCTTT.

This rearrangement joins TRBV7-3 to TRBJ2-3; weak D call: TRBD1 (5 bases). Trimming stripped 8 bases from V and 0 bases from J, with 9 bases between. The CDR3 is made up of 13 amino acids. CDR1 and CDR2 (germline): SGHTA, FQGTGA. CDR3 loop: CASGQGSTDTQYF. The CDR3 region has the DNA TGTGCCAGCGGTCAGGGTAGCACAGATACGCAGTATTTT.

This clone was counted a few times. V gene TRBV18 combines with J gene TRBJ2-7; D is ambiguous. Looked up from germline, CDR1 is KGHSH and CDR2 is LQKENI. The CDR3 extends over 13 amino acids. The germline V and J ends were trimmed by 3 bases and 1 base, with 7 bases remaining between them. The CDR3 sequence: CASSPTRSYEQYF. CDR3 nucleotide sequence: TGTGCCAGCTCACCGACCAGGTCCTACGAGCAGTACTTC.

Here the CDR3 reads CASGLGTSGDTQYF. In nucleotides, the CDR3 is TGTGCTAGTGGTTTGGGGACTAGCGGCGATACGCAGTATTTT. This chain connects TRBV12-5 to TRBJ2-3; 10 positions agree with TRBD2. The CDR3 sequence is 14 residues long. After removal of 1 base from V and 6 bases from J, the junction contained 1 base not matched to a gene. CDR1 and CDR2 from the germline V gene are LGHNT and FRNRAP.

The chain carries TRBV7-9 and TRBJ2-1; 8 bases line up with TRBD1. CDR1 and CDR2 from the germline V gene are SEHNR and FQNEAQ (reference sequence). J gave up 3 bases and V 5 bases, and 6 bases lay outside the gene matches. The CDR3 sequence is 15 residues long. The CDR3 protein is CASSQGTGGYNEQFF. DNA of the CDR3: TGTGCCAGCAGCCAGGGGACAGGAGGCTACAATGAGCAGTTCTTC.

This rearrangement joins TRBV13 to TRBJ1-6; D not certain. The germline V and J ends were trimmed by 3 bases and 8 bases, with 11 bases remaining between them. Per germline, CDR1 PRHDT and CDR2 FYEKMQ (reference sequence). This CDR3 has 14 amino acids. The CDR3 loop reads CASSFGPRYSPLHF. In nucleotides, the CDR3 is TGTGCCAGCAGCTTCGGTCCCCGTTATTCACCCCTCCACTTT.

The chain couples TRBV7-9 to TRBJ2-2, with a possible D match to TRBD1 (5 bases). From germline, CDR1 is SEHNR and CDR2 FQNEAQ (reference sequence). CDR3 length: 14 amino acids. V lost 10 bases to trimming and J lost 2 bases, with 14 bases between them. In DNA form, the CDR3 reads TGTGCCATAATGGCAGGGATAAACACCGGGGAGCTGTTTTTT. Its protein product is CAIMAGINTGELFF.

The table lists this clone with a count of one. This chain links TRBV11-2 with TRBJ2-7; D is uncertain. The CDR3 is 14 amino acids. The germline gives CDR1 SGHAT, CDR2 FQNNGV. The V end was cut by 5 bases, the J end by 7 bases, with 18 bases between. The CDR3 here is CASSLTATVGEQYF. DNA of the CDR3: TGTGCCAGCAGCCTCACCGCCACCGTGGGGGAGCAGTACTTC.

This chain links TRBV27 with TRBJ2-2, with D tentatively TRBD1 (5 bases). This CDR3 spans 14 amino acids. Trimming left V 4 bases short and J 2 bases short, with 8 bases between. Germline CDR1 MNHEY, CDR2 SMNVEV (reference sequence). In DNA form, the CDR3 reads TGTGCCAGCAGTTACAGGCCTAACACCGGGGAGCTGTTTTTT. This translates into CASSYRPNTGELFF.

The V and J genes are TRBV9 and TRBJ2-3; D tentatively reads TRBD1 or TRBD2 (5 bases each). The CDR3 is 15 residues long. V dropped 5 bases and J dropped 4 bases, with 17 bases sitting between them. CDR1 and CDR2 (germline): SGDLS, YYNGEE. CDR3 nucleotide sequence: TGTGCCAGCAGTTCTCACTCGGGACGCCCAGATACGCAGTATTTT. Translating it yields CASSSHSGRPDTQYF.

The chain recombines TRBV7-3 with TRBJ2-2; D call uncertain. Per the germline V gene, CDR1 is SGHTA and CDR2 is FQGTGA. The CDR3 runs 14 residues. The V and J ends lost 2 bases and 6 bases respectively, with 10 bases between them. DNA of the CDR3: TGTGCCAGCAGCTTATATCGGGCATCCGGGGAGCTGTTTTTT. This translates into CASSLYRASGELFF.

This chain connects TRBV10-3 to TRBJ2-3; 7 nucleotides align to TRBD1. The trim removed 5 bases at V and 1 base at J, leaving 6 bases unmatched. This CDR3 has 15 residues. Germline values: CDR1 ENHRY, CDR2 SYGVKD. The CDR3 DNA reads TGTGCCATCAGTCGAACAGGGGCGCGCACAGATACGCAGTATTTT. Translated, it gives CAISRTGARTDTQYF.

The chain links TRBV11-2 to TRBJ1-4; 8 nucleotides match TRBD1. This CDR3 comprises 15 residues. Germline CDR1 is SGHAT and CDR2 is FQNNGV. V was clipped by 4 bases and J by 5 bases; unmatched bases: 6. CDR3: CASSSPRQGNEKLFF. CDR3 DNA: TGTGCCAGCAGCTCCCCAAGACAGGGGAATGAAAAACTGTTTTTT.

This clone is deemed medium-sized. V is TRBV2 and J is TRBJ2-3; D gene unclear. The CDR3 runs to 14 residues. The V end lost 4 bases, the J end lost 1 base, and 9 bases lay between the germline ends. Per germline, CDR1 SNHLY and CDR2 FYNNEI. CDR3 DNA: TGTGCCAGCAGTGGGGATAGGGGCACAGATACGCAGTATTTT. Its protein is CASSGDRGTDTQYF.

This chain links TRBV6-5 with TRBJ1-1; 7 nucleotides line up with TRBD1. Germline-derived CDR1 and CDR2 are MNHEY and SVGAGI. This CDR3 has 14 residues. Losses at the gene ends were 0 bases for V and 5 bases for J; bases not matched to a gene: 3. The CDR3 spells CASSYSRGRTEAFF. The CDR3 DNA reads TGTGCCAGCAGTTACTCTAGGGGGCGGACTGAAGCTTTCTTT.

The gene calls are TRBV6-5 and TRBJ2-2; the D is unclear. CDR3 size: 13 residues. V lost 6 bases, J lost 4 bases, and 9 bases lay in between. The germline V gene has CDR1 MNHEY and CDR2 SVGAGI. CDR3 loop: CASRPTVTGELFF. The CDR3 DNA is TGTGCCAGCAGGCCCACAGTCACCGGGGAGCTGTTTTTT.

This clone was found a few times. The chain couples TRBV6-2 or TRBV6-3 to TRBJ2-7, with D tentatively TRBD1 (5 bases). Germline CDR1 reads MNHEY; CDR2 reads SVGEGT. The CDR3 has 15 amino acids. V was trimmed by 5 bases and J by 2 bases, leaving 16 bases between them. CDR3 nucleotide sequence: TGTGCCAGCAGTAACCCCTACTCCAGGGCCTACGAGCAGTACTTC. Protein: CASSNPYSRAYEQYF.

This clone appeared a single time. The rearrangement uses TRBV2 and TRBJ1-1; possible D gene TRBD1, 6 bases. The V gene lost 6 bases and the J gene lost 7 bases, with 12 bases spanning the gap. The CDR3 length is 12 residues. Germline CDR1 and CDR2: SNHLY and FYNNEI. The CDR3 DNA is TGTGCCAGCAGCGCAGGACAGCTTGAAGCTTTCTTT. It is translated as CASSAGQLEAFF.

This clone was recorded a few times. V and J are TRBV5-1 and TRBJ1-6, with D tentatively TRBD1 (6 bases). V was pared by 0 bases and J by 10 bases, with 14 bases between. CDR1 SGHRS and CDR2 YFSETQ come from the germline V gene. CDR3 length: 15 amino acids. The CDR3 DNA is TGCGCCAGCAGCTTGGACAGGGTCCTAAAGTCACCCCTCCACTTT. Protein product: CASSLDRVLKSPLHF.

This rearrangement joins TRBV9 to TRBJ1-2; D not resolved. The CDR3 totals 15 residues. Looked up from germline, CDR1 is SGDLS and CDR2 is YYNGEE. V was pared by 5 bases and J by 1 base, with 15 bases between. CDR3 residues: CASRPAPLNNYGYTF. For the CDR3, the DNA is TGTGCCAGCAGGCCCGCGCCCCTTAATAACTATGGCTACACCTTC. The full variable domain, its missing parts supplied by reference TRBV9 and TRBJ1-2, is DSGVTQTPKHLITATGQRVTLRCSPRSGDLSVYWYQQSLDQGLQFLIQYYNGEERAKGNILERFSAQQFPDLHSELNLSSLELGDSALYFCASRPAPLNNYGYTFGSGTRLTVV.

This chain joins TRBV11-3 and TRBJ2-5, with 7 bases identical to TRBD2. Unmatched junction bases numbered 7, after V lost 5 bases and J lost 1 base. This CDR3 is 15 amino acids long. Germline loops: CDR1 SGHNT, CDR2 YENEEA. This CDR3 reads CASSRDYWAQETQYF. The CDR3 nucleotides are TGTGCCAGCAGCCGGGACTACTGGGCCCAAGAGACCCAGTACTTC.

The chain carries TRBV5-1 and TRBJ2-5, with TRBD2 as a possible D gene (5 bases). Germline values: CDR1 SGHRS, CDR2 YFSETQ. The CDR3 loop spans 13 amino acids. Trimming took 2 bases from V and 5 from J, leaving 10 bases between them. The CDR3 DNA sequence: TGCGCCAGCAGCTTTTCGGGGTTCGAGACCCAGTACTTC. Encoded protein: CASSFSGFETQYF.

The rearrangement links TRBV6-1 to TRBJ2-2, with D maybe TRBD2 (7 bases). The V gene lost 6 bases and the J gene lost 7 bases, with 18 bases spanning the gap. The CDR3 is 15 residues long. Germline V CDR1 and CDR2: MNHNS, SASEGT. The CDR3 nucleotides are TGTGCCAGCAGGGAACCCCGGGGGGCGGTCGGGGAGCTGTTTTTT. Amino acids: CASREPRGAVGELFF.